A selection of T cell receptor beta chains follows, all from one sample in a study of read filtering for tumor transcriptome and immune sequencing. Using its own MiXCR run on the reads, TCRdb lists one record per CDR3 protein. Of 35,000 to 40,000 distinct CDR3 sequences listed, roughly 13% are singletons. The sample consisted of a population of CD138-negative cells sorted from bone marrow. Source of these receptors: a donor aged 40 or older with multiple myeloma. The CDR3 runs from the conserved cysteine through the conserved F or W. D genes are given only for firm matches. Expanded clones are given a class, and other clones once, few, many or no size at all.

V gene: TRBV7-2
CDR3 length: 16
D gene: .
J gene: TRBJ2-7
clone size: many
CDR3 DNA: TGTGCCAGCAGCTTAGCGACGACCCTGAGCTCCTACGAGCAGTACTTC
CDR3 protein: CASSLATTLSSYEQYF

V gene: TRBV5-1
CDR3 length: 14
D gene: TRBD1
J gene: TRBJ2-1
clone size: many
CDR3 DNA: TGCGCCAGCAGCTTGGACAGGGGACCTGGTGAGCAGTTCTTC
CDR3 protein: CASSLDRGPGEQFF

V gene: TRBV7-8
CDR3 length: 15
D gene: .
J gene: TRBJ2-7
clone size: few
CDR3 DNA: TGTGCCAGCAGCTTAGCGGAAGGAAGCTCCTACGAGCAGTACTTC
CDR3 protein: CASSLAEGSSYEQYF

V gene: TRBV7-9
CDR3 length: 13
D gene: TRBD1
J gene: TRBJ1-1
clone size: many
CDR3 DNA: TGTGCCAGCAGCTCCCGGACAGGGGGCGAAGCTTTCTTT
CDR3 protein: CASSSRTGGEAFF

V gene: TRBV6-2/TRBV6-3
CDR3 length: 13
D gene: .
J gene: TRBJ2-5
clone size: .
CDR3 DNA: TGTGCCAGCTTAAGGAGTATCCAAGAGACCCAGTACTTC
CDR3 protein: CASLRSIQETQYF

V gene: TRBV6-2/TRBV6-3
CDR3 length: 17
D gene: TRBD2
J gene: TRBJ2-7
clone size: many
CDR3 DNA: TGTGCCAGCAGTTACCCGAATAGCGGGAGAAAGGGCAACGAGCAGTACTTC
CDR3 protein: CASSYPNSGRKGNEQYF

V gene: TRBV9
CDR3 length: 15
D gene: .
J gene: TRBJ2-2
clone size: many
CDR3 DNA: TGTGCCAGCAGCGACGGCGAGGGGGGCACCGGGGAGCTGTTTTTT
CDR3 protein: CASSDGEGGTGELFF

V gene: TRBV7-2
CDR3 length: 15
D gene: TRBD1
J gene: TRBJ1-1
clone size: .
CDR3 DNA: TGTGCCAGCAGCTTAGGAACACAGGGGAACACTGAAGCTTTTTTT
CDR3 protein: CASSLGTQGNTEAFF

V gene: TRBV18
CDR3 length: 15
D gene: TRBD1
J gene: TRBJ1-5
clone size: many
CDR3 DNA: TGTGCCAGCTCCGAGGGACAGGGTTACAATCAGCCCCAGCATTTT
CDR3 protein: CASSEGQGYNQPQHF

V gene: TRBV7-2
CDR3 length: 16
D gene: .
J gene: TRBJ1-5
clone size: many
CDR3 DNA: TGTGCCAGCAGCTTAGTGTCGGTACAGAACAATCAGCCCCAGCATTTT
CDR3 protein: CASSLVSVQNNQPQHF

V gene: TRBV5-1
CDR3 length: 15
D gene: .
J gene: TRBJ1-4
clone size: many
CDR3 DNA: TGCGCCAGCAGCTTGGCTTCAGGAACTAATGAAAAACTGTTTTTT
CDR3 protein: CASSLASGTNEKLFF

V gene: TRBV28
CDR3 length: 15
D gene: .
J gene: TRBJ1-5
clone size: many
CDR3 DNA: TGTGCCAGCAGTTTATGGACAGGAGGCAATCAGCCCCAGCATTTT
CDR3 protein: CASSLWTGGNQPQHF

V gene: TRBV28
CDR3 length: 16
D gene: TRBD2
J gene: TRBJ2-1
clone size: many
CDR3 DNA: TGTGCCAGCAGTCTATCTGGACTAGCTTCCTACAATGAGCAGTTCTTC
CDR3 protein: CASSLSGLASYNEQFF

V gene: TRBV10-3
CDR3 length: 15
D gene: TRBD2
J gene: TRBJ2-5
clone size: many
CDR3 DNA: TGTGCCATCAGTGAGTCCACTAGCGGGAGGGAGACCCAGTACTTC
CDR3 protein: CAISESTSGRETQYF

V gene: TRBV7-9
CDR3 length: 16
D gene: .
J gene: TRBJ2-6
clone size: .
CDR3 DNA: TGTGCCAGCAGCTACCTAAGTCGAGCGGGGGCCAACGTCCTGACTTTC
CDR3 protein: CASSYLSRAGANVLTF

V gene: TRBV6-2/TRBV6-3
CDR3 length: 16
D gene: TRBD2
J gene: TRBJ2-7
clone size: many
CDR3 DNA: TGTGCCAGCAGTTACTCATCTAGCGGACCGTCCTACGAGCAGTACTTC
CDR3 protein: CASSYSSSGPSYEQYF

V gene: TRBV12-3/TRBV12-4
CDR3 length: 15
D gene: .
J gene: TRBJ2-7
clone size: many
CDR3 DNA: TGTGCCAGCAGTTTTGGGGGAGGAATTGCCTACGAGCAGTACTTC
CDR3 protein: CASSFGGGIAYEQYF

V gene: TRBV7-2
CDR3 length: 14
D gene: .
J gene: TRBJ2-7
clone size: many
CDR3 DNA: TGTGCCAGCAGCTTAGGTTTCGGAACCTACGAGCAGTACTTC
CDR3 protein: CASSLGFGTYEQYF

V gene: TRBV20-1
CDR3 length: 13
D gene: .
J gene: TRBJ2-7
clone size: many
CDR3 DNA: TGCAGTGCTAGCCGGGGGCATACCTACGAGCAGTACTTC
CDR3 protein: CSASRGHTYEQYF

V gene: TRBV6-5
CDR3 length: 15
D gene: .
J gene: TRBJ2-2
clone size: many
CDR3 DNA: TGTGCCAGCAGAAAATACACCTTTAACACCGGGGAGCTGTTTTTT
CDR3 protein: CASRKYTFNTGELFF

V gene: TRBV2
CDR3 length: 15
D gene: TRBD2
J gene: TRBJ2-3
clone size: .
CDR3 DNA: TGTGCCAGCAGGTCCGGGAAAGCGGGAGGTGAGGCGCAGTATTTT
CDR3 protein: CASRSGKAGGEAQYF

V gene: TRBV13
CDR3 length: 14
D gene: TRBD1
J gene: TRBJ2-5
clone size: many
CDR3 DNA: TGTGCCAGCAGCTCCCGACAGGGAAGAGAGACCCAGTACTTC
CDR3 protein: CASSSRQGRETQYF

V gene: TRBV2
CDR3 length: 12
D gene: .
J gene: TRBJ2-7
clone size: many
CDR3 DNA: TGTGCCAGCAGTCCTGGACAGTACGAGCAGTACTTC
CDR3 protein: CASSPGQYEQYF

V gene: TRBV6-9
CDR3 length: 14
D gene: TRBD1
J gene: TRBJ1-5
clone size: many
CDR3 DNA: TGTGCCAGCAAGTCGGGGACAGCTAATCAGCCCCAGCATTTT
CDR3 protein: CASKSGTANQPQHF

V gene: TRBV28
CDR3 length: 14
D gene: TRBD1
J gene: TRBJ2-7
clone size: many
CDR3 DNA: TGTGCCAGCAGCCCAACCTGGGACAGCTACGAGCAGTACTTC
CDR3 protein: CASSPTWDSYEQYF

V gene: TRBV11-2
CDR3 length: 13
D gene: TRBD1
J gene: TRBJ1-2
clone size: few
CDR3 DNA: TGTGCCAGCAGTTCCGACAGGGGGCATGGCTACACCTTC
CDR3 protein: CASSSDRGHGYTF